The next 25 T cell receptor delta chains were all read from a single sample in a study of Vδ1+ human thymocytes. Study-wide findings and caveats: Highly polyclonal TRG and TRD repertoires with Gaussian CDR3 length distributions appeared in thymus.

Antigens of these TCRs are unknown. Sequences come from RNA converted to cDNA by reverse transcription. The CDR3 regions were amplified by multiplex PCR from V-gene primers to a constant-region primer. TCRdb reanalysed the multiplex PCR reads via CATT. The data hold 80,000 or so delta-chain clones, with approximately 37% observed a single time. The sample taken for sequencing was Vdelta1+ gamma-delta thymocytes from the thymus. The sample's subset: FACS-sorted CD3+ TCRalphabeta- TCRVdelta1+ TCRVdelta2- thymocytes. These receptors originate from a boy under three years old who had congenital heart surgery.

The chain uses TRDV1 and TRDJ1, with D perhaps matching TRDD3 (6 bases). Germline lookup yields CDR1 TSWWSYY and CDR2 QGS. The CDR3 contains 18 residues. Trimming took 7 bases from V and 3 from J, leaving 27 bases between them. CDR3 nucleotides: TGTGCTCTTGTAAGATGCAGAGCCTCTCGGGGGGAGGCCGATAAACTCATCTTT. Encoded protein: CALVRCRASRGEADKLIF.

The gene calls are TRDV1 and TRDJ1; D remains unclear. V lost 1 base to trimming and J lost 0 bases, with 27 bases between them. The CDR3 is made up of 21 amino acids. Germline CDR1 and CDR2: TSWWSYY and QGS. CDR3 coding DNA: TGTGCTCTTGGGGAACGCATCCGTCACCACCGTCACCCTCCGTACACCGATAAACTCATCTTT. It is translated as CALGERIRHHRHPPYTDKLIF.

The V and J genes are TRDV1 and TRDJ1; weak D call: TRDD3 (6 bases). CDR3 size: 14 residues. Germline CDR1 TSWWSYY, CDR2 QGS. This CDR3 reads CALILAPGETELIF. CDR3 in DNA: TGTGCACTAATCCTAGCTCCGGGGGAGACGGAACTCATCTTT.

The chain couples TRDV2 to TRDJ1; 9 bases map to TRDD3. The CDR3 covers 14 residues. With V trimmed by 9 bases and J by 1 base, 8 bases remained unmatched. Germline CDR1 and CDR2: GEAIGNYY and EKD. Here the CDR3 reads CATYWGRLTDKLIF. CDR3 nucleotide sequence: TGTGCCACATACTGGGGGAGACTCACCGATAAACTCATCTTT.

This clone has just a few counts. The chain joins TRDV1 to TRDJ1; a possible D gene is TRDD3 (7 bases). V was clipped by 4 bases and J by 2 bases, with 23 bases between them. The CDR3 contains 18 residues. Germline V lookup: CDR1 TSWWSYY, CDR2 QGS. CDR3 sequence (DNA): TGTGCTCTTGGGGGTTCTCCTACGGATACGGGGGGAACCGATAAACTCATCTTT. This gives the protein CALGGSPTDTGGTDKLIF.

This chain links TRDV1 with TRDJ1; 7 nucleotides match TRDD3. The CDR3 consists of 19 residues. J lost 2 bases, V lost 5 bases, and 20 bases had no gene match. Looked up from germline, CDR1 is TSWWSYY and CDR2 is QGS. This CDR3 reads CALGKGRGDRGTETDKLIF. The CDR3 DNA reads TGTGCTCTTGGGAAAGGCCGCGGGGATAGGGGGACGGAAACCGATAAACTCATCTTT.

This clone was counted only a few times. The chain joins TRDV1 to TRDJ1; D not resolved. The CDR3 sequence is 14 residues long. V shed 2 bases and J shed 4 bases, with 11 bases lying between them. The V gene's germline CDR1 is TSWWSYY and CDR2 QGS. As DNA, the CDR3 is TGTGCTCTTGGGGAAGGTACTCCCGGCGATAAACTCATCTTT. This encodes CALGEGTPGDKLIF.

The V and J genes are TRDV1 and TRDJ1; perhaps TRDD3 as D (5 bases). CDR1 and CDR2 (germline): TSWWSYY, QGS. This CDR3 is built from 16 residues. Trimming took off 7 bases at V and 3 bases at J, with 21 bases between the two ends. CDR3 in amino acids: CALVPLVRYRADKLIF. CDR3 nucleotide sequence: TGTGCTCTTGTACCCCTCGTTCGATACCGTGCCGATAAACTCATCTTT.

This chain uses TRDV1 with TRDJ1; D might be TRDD3 (6 bases). V lost 4 bases and J lost 7, with 16 bases in between. The V gene's germline CDR1 is TSWWSYY and CDR2 QGS. CDR3 length: 14 amino acids. The CDR3 sequence is CALGARDTRGKLIF. In DNA form, the CDR3 reads TGTGCTCTTGGGGCCCGCGATACGAGGGGTAAACTCATCTTT.

This clone was detected a few times. The V gene is TRDV1, the J gene TRDJ1, with D tentatively TRDD3 (5 bases). Germline CDR1 is TSWWSYY and CDR2 is QGS. The CDR3 consists of 16 residues. V lost 6 bases to trimming and J lost 0 bases, with 17 bases between them. Here the CDR3 DNA reads TGTGCTCTTGGATCGCCCCGGGGGTTTGACACCGATAAACTCATCTTT. It is translated as CALGSPRGFDTDKLIF.

This rearrangement joins TRDV1 to TRDJ1; possible D gene TRDD3, 6 bases. The V end lost 0 bases, the J end lost 0 bases, and 23 bases lay between the germline ends. Germline-derived CDR1 and CDR2 are TSWWSYY and QGS. CDR3 length equals 20 residues. The CDR3 DNA follows: TGTGCTCTTGGGGAACTGTACGGGTTTACGGCACGGGGATACACCGATAAACTCATCTTT. It encodes CALGELYGFTARGYTDKLIF.

This clone has a single count. The rearrangement links TRDV1 to TRDJ1; perhaps TRDD3 as D (6 bases). CDR3 length equals 19 residues. V gave up 5 bases and J gave up 1 base, with 26 bases separating them. Per germline, CDR1 TSWWSYY and CDR2 QGS. CDR3 protein: CALGSHRPWGLPTTDKLIF. CDR3 DNA: TGTGCTCTTGGGTCCCATCGCCCTTGGGGGCTACCCACCACCGATAAACTCATCTTT.

This clone showed up just a few times. The V and J genes are TRDV1 and TRDJ1; 9 bases align to TRDD2. The CDR3 contains 16 residues. V was clipped by 5 bases and J by 2 bases; unmatched bases: 9. Germline lookup yields CDR1 TSWWSYY and CDR2 QGS. The CDR3, as DNA: TGTGCTCTTGGGCAGCCTTCCTACCTTTGGACCGATAAACTCATCTTT. It yields the protein CALGQPSYLWTDKLIF.

This clone was detected a few times. V gene TRDV1 combines with J gene TRDJ1; maybe TRDD3 (5 bases). Trimming took off 5 bases at V and 6 bases at J, with 25 bases between the two ends. Germline CDR1 reads TSWWSYY; CDR2 reads QGS. CDR3 length: 17 amino acids. The CDR3 reads CALGNLPGGPHGHKLIF. The CDR3 nucleotides are TGTGCTCTTGGGAACCTCCCGGGGGGTCCCCACGGACATAAACTCATCTTT.

The J gene is TRDJ1, the V gene TRDV1; 7 bases align to TRDD3. From germline, CDR1 is TSWWSYY and CDR2 QGS. Trimming cost V 1 base and J 0 bases; bases outside gene matches: 20. This CDR3 is 21 amino acids long. The CDR3 reads CALGEPLIVENGGPYTDKLIF. Here the CDR3 DNA reads TGTGCTCTTGGGGAACCGTTAATCGTAGAAAATGGGGGACCGTACACCGATAAACTCATCTTT.

This chain links TRDV1 with TRDJ1, with TRDD3 matching 10 bases. Per germline, CDR1 TSWWSYY and CDR2 QGS. The CDR3 contains 19 residues. J lost 7 bases, V lost 2 bases, and 19 bases had no gene match. The CDR3 nucleotides read TGTGCTCTTGGGGAATCTCGTTCCTGGGAACTGGGGGATGGGGGTAAACTCATCTTT. This translates into CALGESRSWELGDGGKLIF.

The genes are TRDV1 and TRDJ1; no clear D gene. The CDR3 runs 17 residues. Trimming took 4 bases from V and 0 from J, leaving 18 bases between them. CDR1 TSWWSYY and CDR2 QGS come from the germline V gene. The CDR3 here is CALGVFPSDSYTDKLIF. DNA for the CDR3: TGTGCTCTTGGGGTATTTCCGAGTGATTCGTACACCGATAAACTCATCTTT.

The chain carries TRDV1 and TRDJ1; 7 bases are shared with TRDD3. This CDR3 has 17 residues. The germline V gene has CDR1 TSWWSYY and CDR2 QGS. The V gene end was trimmed by 3 bases and the J gene end by 0 bases; junction bases not matched to a gene: 10. The DNA of the CDR3 is TGTGCTCTTGGGGAGAGGCAACTGGGGAAGTACACCGATAAACTCATCTTT. The encoded protein is CALGERQLGKYTDKLIF.

The chain couples TRDV1 to TRDJ1; 10 bases fit TRDD3. V gave up 4 bases and J gave up 3 bases; unmatched junction bases: 26. From germline, CDR1 is TSWWSYY and CDR2 QGS. The CDR3 is 22 amino acids. The CDR3 here is CALGVTPAYVFILGDQADKLIF. The CDR3 DNA reads as TGTGCTCTTGGGGTTACTCCCGCCTACGTCTTTATACTGGGGGATCAAGCCGATAAACTCATCTTT.

This chain uses TRDV1 with TRDJ1, with D possibly TRDD3 on 5 matching bases. CDR3 length equals 12 residues. Germline assignment: CDR1 TSWWSYY and CDR2 QGS. V was pared by 8 bases and J by 8 bases, with 15 bases between. Here the CDR3 reads CALLGEREKLIF. The CDR3 DNA sequence: TGTGCTCTTCTTGGGGAAAGGGAGAAACTCATCTTT.

About this clone itself: This may be a read error: a much more frequent sequence differs by one nucleotide. The chain has TRDV2 and TRDJ1, with 9 nucleotides matching TRDD3. This CDR3 comprises 16 residues. Trimming took 5 bases from V and 4 from J; bases not matched to a gene: 13. Germline assignment: CDR1 GEAIGNYY and CDR2 EKD. The CDR3 coding sequence is TGTGCCTGTGCCACTCCGAAGACTGGGGGAAGCGATAAACTCATCTTT. Encoded protein: CACATPKTGGSDKLIF.

This clone was seen more than once but under ten times. V and J are TRDV1 and TRDJ1; 13 nucleotides match TRDD3. The junction had 2 bases not matched to a gene; V was cut back by 3 bases and J by 1 base. Per germline, CDR1 TSWWSYY and CDR2 QGS. The CDR3 contains 16 residues. The CDR3 loop reads CALGEYWGIRTDKLIF. DNA of the CDR3: TGTGCTCTTGGGGAGTACTGGGGGATACGCACCGATAAACTCATCTTT.

The rearrangement uses TRDV1 and TRDJ1; D is perhaps TRDD2 (7 bases). V lost 4 bases to trimming and J lost 1 base, with 28 bases between them. Germline CDR1 and CDR2: TSWWSYY and QGS. The CDR3 loop spans 20 amino acids. The CDR3 nucleotides read TGTGCTCTTGGGGTAAATAAGTCCTTCCTGTCCTTGATACGCACCGATAAACTCATCTTT. As protein: CALGVNKSFLSLIRTDKLIF.

The gene calls are TRDV1 and TRDJ1, with 9 bases that match TRDD3. J gave up 2 bases and V 1 base, and 17 bases lay outside the gene matches. CDR3 length: 20 amino acids. Germline V lookup: CDR1 TSWWSYY, CDR2 QGS. This CDR3 reads CALGERFPPQTGGITDKLIF. Here the CDR3 DNA reads TGTGCTCTTGGGGAACGCTTCCCGCCACAAACTGGGGGAATAACCGATAAACTCATCTTT.

This clone was observed a handful of times. This rearrangement joins TRDV1 to TRDJ1; D gene uncertain. The CDR3 sequence is 16 residues long. The germline CDR1 and CDR2 sequences are TSWWSYY and QGS. V was clipped by 1 base and J by 6 bases, with 18 bases between them. The CDR3 region is CALGERDSPARNKLIF. The CDR3 coding sequence is TGTGCTCTTGGGGAACGGGACTCCCCCGCTCGGAATAAACTCATCTTT.